This T cell receptor (beta chain) originates from a study of PD-L1 blockade in urothelial cancer (dated by TCRdb to between 2016 and 2019). Background on the whole study: Therapy was started at some point between 2014 and 2016 for all patients, and atezolizumab 1,200 mg was administered intravenously every 3 weeks. Durable clinical benefit was achieved by nine patients but not by the remaining 20. The study, an exploratory multi-omic analysis, examined somatic, immune and clinical correlates of response to PD-L1 blockade with atezolizumab in urothelial cancer. In the same patients, whole exome sequencing and RNA sequencing of pretreatment tumors were performed in addition to TCR sequencing. Twenty-five of 29 patients were males with bladder-origin urothelial cancer, and about 65% of the roughly 30 reported a prior smoking history. Blood samples were analyzed at two time points: 3 weeks after treatment start (second dose) and 6 weeks after treatment start. Blood samples gave a median of around 140,000 T cells and 82,636 unique TCRs, with a median clonality of roughly 0.08. Patients had an ECOG performance status of 0 or 1 and had received between 0 and 3 prior chemotherapy regimens. Progression-free survival longer than 6 months counted as durable clinical benefit, and TCR features were additionally tested against both progression-free and overall survival. Pretreatment blood TCR-seq was available for 27 to 30 patients, at least one posttreatment blood collection was obtained for some 24 patients, and tumor TCR-seq was available for some 24 patients. Pretreatment tumor samples, along with matched peripheral blood collected serially before and after atezolizumab treatment, underwent TCR sequencing.

Unmatched junction bases come to 12, with V trimmed by 0 bases and J by 2 bases. From a lookup of the germline V gene, CDR1 and CDR2 are SGHRS and YFSETQ. Including cysteine and phenylalanine, the CDR3 has 18 amino acids. Only CDR3 DNA is held: 54 bases, read in frame from base 1. General findings and caveats noted by the study authors: A pretreatment peripheral blood TCR clonality below the median was linked to improved progression-free and overall survival. Greater expansion of tumor-associated TCR clones in peripheral blood 3 weeks after the start of treatment was observed in patients with durable benefit (n of about 22, p = 0.022). Because of the small sample size (n ≈ 29) and the many exploratory analyses performed, the results are intended to be regarded as hypothesis-generating.

To estimate absolute template abundance from read counts, synthetic TCR analog templates were spiked into each PCR. The immunoSEQ assay was used to amplify TCRbeta CDR3 regions from genomic DNA with bias-controlled V and J gene primers. Sequencing of rearranged TCRbeta segments was done at approximately 20X coverage. The paper's processing steps were these. Sequencing errors were corrected by clustering, and CDR3s were annotated against IMGT so that V, D and J genes could be assigned. Only productive TCRbeta rearrangements were used in downstream analyses, excluding out-of-frame or stop-codon sequences. Clonality was computed as one minus Shannon entropy normalized by the log of the number of unique productive sequences. Clones differing between time points or between blood and tumor were identified by Fisher's exact test with Benjamini-Hochberg correction at adjusted p below 0.01. TCRdb's version of the immuneACCESS table is confined to in-frame rearrangements and falls short of the full clone set. An unresolved V gene accounts for under half of the shortfall where checked; the remainder is of unknown origin. D and trimming were read from the DNA, whereas the V and J calls and clone size are those reported in that table. The sample table contains approximately 47,000 clones; only one count was recorded for around four fifths of them. The ten largest clonotypes hold approximately 1.7% of the sample.

This clone showed up just once. Its antigen is unknown. One base away there is no much larger clone; base qualities are not given. Reading the label with the study, this specimen's time point is: pretreatment peripheral blood. A total of around 30 patients with locally advanced or metastatic urothelial carcinoma, treated at Memorial Sloan Kettering on a trial protocol, made up the cohort. Peripheral blood mononuclear cells were collected pretreatment and during treatment, with between 1 and 8 total time points per patient. The Qiagen DNeasy Blood extraction kit was used to purify genomic DNA from total PBMCs and from tumor samples. PBMCs were collected pretreatment and during treatment, and were isolated and stored as previously described.

The TCR was taken from a man aged 45 to 65 with urothelial cancer. This chain is built from TRBV5-1 and TRBJ2-7; 9 bases in the middle match TRBD2. The sample here was PBMCs, taken around atezolizumab (anti-PD-L1) treatment. The nucleotide sequence reads TGCGCCAGCAGCTTGGCCGGGCAGCGGGAGGCCCCCACCTACGAGCAGTACTTC. This translates into CASSLAGQREAPTYEQYF. The full variable domain, with segments outside the CDR3 supplied by the reference TRBV5-1 and TRBJ2-7 proteins, appears as KAGVTQTPRYLIKTRGQQVTLSCSPISGHRSVSWYQQTPGQGLQFLFEYFSETQRNKGNFPGRFSGRQFSNSRSEMNVSTLELGDSALYLCASSLAGQREAPTYEQYFGPGTRLTVT.